This TCR beta chain emerged from a study of cytomegalovirus exposure and HLA in healthy donors. Regarding the study as a whole: Information on immune exposure was restricted to one variable (CMV serostatus). Across all donors, roughly uniform sequencing depth was an assumption of the presence/absence analyses.

13 Jbeta primers and 60 Vbeta primers were used for the PCR. The protocol was immunoSEQ multiplex PCR, while the TCRdb copy is restricted to in-frame clones and leaves out a portion. The table includes approximately 200,000 clones, around 86% detected once. A word on this clone: Its specificity is unknown.

The specimen sequenced was PBMCs. The receptor was derived from a woman aged 45-59 years in good health and CMV-seropositive.

As DNA, the CDR3 is TGTGCCAGCAGCCCCCAAGCGGGAAGAACAGATACGCAGTATTTT. The encoded protein is CASSPQAGRTDTQYF. The chain is built from TRBV5-4 and TRBJ2-3, with 7 bases fitting TRBD2. V trimming: 4 bases; J trimming: 3 bases; junction bases outside the gene matches: 8. Germline CDR1 is SGHNT and CDR2 is YYREEE (reference sequence). This CDR3 contains 15 residues.